The 15 T cell receptor beta chains listed next were all sequenced from one sample in a study of T cell responses to AZD1222 COVID-19 vaccine. Here immunoSEQ multiplex PCR was the method, and the copy in TCRdb shows in-frame clones only, minus some. Of some 110,000 clones detected, around 94% appear once; the ten largest clones hold 1.6%. The specimen was peripheral blood, collected 28 days after the second AZD1222 dose. The receptor source for this set is an adult who received the AZD1222 COVID-19 vaccine.

The chain carries TRBV5-1 and TRBJ2-5; the D call may be TRBD1 or TRBD2 (5 bases each). Trimming cost V 3 bases and J 4 bases, with 16 bases left between them. Germline-derived CDR1 and CDR2 are SGHRS and YFSETQ. This CDR3 spans 15 amino acids. Here the CDR3 reads CASSSGQGEVETQYF. The CDR3 DNA follows: TGCGCCAGCAGCTCCGGGCAGGGAGAAGTAGAGACCCAGTACTTC.

J is TRBJ2-7 and V is TRBV6-5; either TRBD1 or TRBD2 may supply D (5 bases each). CDR3 size: 15 residues. V was pared by 3 bases and J by 5 bases, with 17 bases between. CDR1 MNHEY and CDR2 SVGAGI come from the germline V gene. This CDR3 reads CASSYLGTRRDEQYF. In nucleotides, the CDR3 is TGTGCCAGCAGTTATCTGGGGACCAGGCGGGACGAGCAGTACTTC.

The CDR3 region is CSAMPSPLHF. CDR3 bases: TGCAGTGCTATGCCTTCACCCCTCCACTTT. The V and J genes are TRBV20-1 and TRBJ1-6; D unresolved. Germline V gene sequence: CDR1 DFQATT, CDR2 SNEGSKA (reference sequence). The CDR3 totals 10 residues. Trimming cost V 4 bases and J 9 bases, with 4 bases left between them.

V gene TRBV19 combines with J gene TRBJ2-2, with 13 bases identical to TRBD2. Germline trimming cut 6 bases from V and 1 base from J; bases unmatched to any gene: 8. There are 18 residues in the CDR3. Germline V gene sequence: CDR1 LNHDA, CDR2 SQIVND (reference sequence). CDR3 DNA sequence: TGTGCCAGTAGCTCCGGGACTAGCGGGACCCTGAACACCGGGGAGCTGTTTTTT. It translates to CASSSGTSGTLNTGELFF.

This clone appeared a single time. The rearrangement links TRBV5-1 to TRBJ1-2, with 7 bases identical to TRBD1. This CDR3 comprises 12 residues. Germline CDR1 reads SGHRS; CDR2 reads YFSETQ. J gave up 8 bases and V 4 bases, and 5 bases lay outside the gene matches. CDR3 in amino acids: CASSPGQEGYTF. The CDR3 nucleotides are TGCGCCAGCAGCCCCGGACAGGAGGGCTACACCTTC.

This chain joins TRBV2 and TRBJ2-1; D possibly corresponds to TRBD2 (6 bases). This CDR3 has 17 residues. The V end was cut by 3 bases, the J end by 0 bases, with 15 bases between. The germline CDR1 and CDR2 sequences are SNHLY and FYNNEI. This CDR3 reads CASSDAPRRGSYNEQFF. CDR3 coding DNA: TGTGCCAGCAGTGACGCGCCTCGGAGGGGCTCCTACAATGAGCAGTTCTTC. Supplemented by reference TRBV2 and TRBJ2-1, the full variable domain reads EPEVTQTPSHQVTQMGQEVILRCVPISNHLYFYWYRQILGQKVEFLVSFYNNEISEKSEIFDDQFSVERPDGSNFTLKIRSTKLEDSAMYFCASSDAPRRGSYNEQFFGPGTRLTVL.

The chain joins TRBV4-1 to TRBJ2-1; D unclear. Between the trimmed V and J ends, which lost 4 bases and 7 bases, there was a span of 14 bases. Per germline, CDR1 MGHRA and CDR2 YSYEKL. This CDR3 spans 14 amino acids. The chain's CDR3 is CASSPSDLKNEQFF. DNA of the CDR3: TGCGCCAGCAGCCCCTCCGATTTAAAAAATGAGCAGTTCTTC.

This clone was observed a single time. The rearrangement links TRBV27 to TRBJ2-3; 9 bases match TRBD1. This CDR3 contains 13 residues. After removal of 6 bases from V and 4 bases from J, the junction contained 2 bases not matched to a gene. The germline gives CDR1 MNHEY, CDR2 SMNVEV (reference sequence). CDR3 DNA sequence: TGTGCCAGCAGACGACAGGGGGCAGATACGCAGTATTTT. Translating it yields CASRRQGADTQYF.

The rearrangement joins TRBV9 to TRBJ1-4; D remains ambiguous. The CDR3 totals 19 residues. Trimming stripped 0 bases from V and 1 base from J, with 19 bases between. Per germline, CDR1 SGDLS and CDR2 YYNGEE. The CDR3 here is CASSVALSVGGGTNEKLFF. CDR3 nucleotides: TGTGCCAGCAGCGTAGCTCTTTCCGTAGGTGGAGGAACTAATGAAAAACTGTTTTTT.

A few counts support this clone. The chain links TRBV28 to TRBJ1-5; no clear D. V was clipped by 0 bases and J by 5 bases, with 14 bases between them. The germline CDR1 and CDR2 sequences are MDHEN and SYDVKM. There are 16 residues in the CDR3. The CDR3 reads CASSLWMGRDDQPQHF. In nucleotides, the CDR3 is TGTGCCAGCAGTTTATGGATGGGGAGGGATGATCAGCCCCAGCATTTT.

This chain uses TRBV6-5 with TRBJ2-5, with D perhaps matching TRBD1 or TRBD2 (6 bases each). V was shortened by 2 bases and J by 2 bases, with 12 bases between the two germline ends. The V gene's germline CDR1 is MNHEY and CDR2 SVGAGI. This CDR3 spans 15 amino acids. The CDR3: CASSYPRGGQETQYF. In DNA form, the CDR3 reads TGTGCCAGCAGTTACCCAAGAGGGGGGCAAGAGACCCAGTACTTC.

The genes are TRBV27 and TRBJ1-1, with D uncertain. The germline V gene encodes CDR1 MNHEY and CDR2 SMNVEV (reference sequence). V gave up 6 bases and J gave up 4 bases, with 9 bases separating them. The CDR3 covers 12 residues. The CDR3 nucleotides are TGTGCCAGCAGAGCAGAGGCCACTGAAGCTTTCTTT. The encoded protein is CASRAEATEAFF.

This clone was found once. J is TRBJ2-1 and V is TRBV7-3; maybe TRBD2 (6 bases). The CDR3 sequence is 17 residues long. Germline V gene data show CDR1 as SGHTA and CDR2 as FQGTGA. Between the trimmed V and J ends, which lost 1 base and 2 bases, there was a span of 15 bases. The CDR3 protein is CASSLIGWGVPYNEQFF. The CDR3 DNA reads as TGTGCCAGCAGCTTAATTGGGTGGGGGGTCCCCTACAATGAGCAGTTCTTC.

The genes are TRBV7-3 and TRBJ2-5; D is uncertain. V was trimmed by 2 bases and J by 4 bases, leaving 14 bases between them. The germline V gene encodes CDR1 SGHTA and CDR2 FQGTGA. CDR3 length equals 15 residues. The CDR3 region has the DNA TGTGCCAGCAGCTTATCCGAGCTATACGTAGAGACCCAGTACTTC. It specifies CASSLSELYVETQYF.

The CDR3 coding sequence is TGTGCCAGCAGCCGTAGCGGGGGCGCGAACACCGGGGAGCTGTTTTTT. Its translation is CASSRSGGANTGELFF. The V call is TRBV3-1 (or the pseudogene TRBV3-2), the J call TRBJ2-2; 9 bases are a match to TRBD2. In germline, CDR1 is LGHDT, CDR2 YNNKEL (reference sequence). The CDR3 is made up of 16 amino acids. V lost 4 bases and J lost 0; bases outside the gene matches: 3.